The T cell receptor beta chain described here comes from a study of response to subunit inactivated influenza vaccine. Study-level findings and limits: Few additional T cells are recruited per seasonal influenza vaccination, authors suggested.

TCRdb re-called the RT-PCR reads through MiXCR, storing one row per CDR3 protein. The sample yields hundreds of thousands of distinct CDR3 sequences, under 20% seen once. On this clonotype: Its antigen remains unknown.

This CDR3 comprises 13 residues. V was pared by 4 bases and J by 7 bases, with 11 bases between. CDR1 SGHTA and CDR2 FQGNSA come from the germline V gene. The sequence came from a man aged 45-60 years who received an inactivated influenza vaccine. Here the sequenced sample was PBMCs from blood, taken more than 4 days after vaccination. The chain joins TRBV7-2 to TRBJ2-1; weak D call: TRBD1 (6 bases). The CDR3 reads CASSSRRGNEQFF. DNA of the CDR3: TGTGCCAGCAGCTCCCGAAGGGGGAATGAGCAGTTCTTC.